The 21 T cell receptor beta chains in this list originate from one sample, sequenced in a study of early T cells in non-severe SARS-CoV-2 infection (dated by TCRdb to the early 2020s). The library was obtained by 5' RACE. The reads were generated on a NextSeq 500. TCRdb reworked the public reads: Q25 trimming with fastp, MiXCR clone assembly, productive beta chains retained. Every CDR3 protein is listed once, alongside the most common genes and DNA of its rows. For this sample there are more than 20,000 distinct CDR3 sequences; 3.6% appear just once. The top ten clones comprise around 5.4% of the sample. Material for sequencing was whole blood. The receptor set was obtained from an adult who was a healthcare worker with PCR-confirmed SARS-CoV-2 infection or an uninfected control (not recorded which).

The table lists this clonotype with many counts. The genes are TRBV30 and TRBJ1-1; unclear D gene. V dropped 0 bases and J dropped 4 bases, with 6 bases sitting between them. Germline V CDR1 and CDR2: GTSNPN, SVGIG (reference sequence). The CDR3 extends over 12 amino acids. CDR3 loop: CAWSVQTTEAFF. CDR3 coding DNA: TGTGCCTGGAGTGTACAGACCACTGAAGCTTTCTTT. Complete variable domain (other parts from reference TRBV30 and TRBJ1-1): SQTIHQWPATLVQPVGSPLSLECTVEGTSNPNLYWYRQAAGRGLQLLFYSVGIGQISSEVPQNLSASRPQDRQFILSSKKLLLSDSGFYLCAWSVQTTEAFFGQGTRLTVV.

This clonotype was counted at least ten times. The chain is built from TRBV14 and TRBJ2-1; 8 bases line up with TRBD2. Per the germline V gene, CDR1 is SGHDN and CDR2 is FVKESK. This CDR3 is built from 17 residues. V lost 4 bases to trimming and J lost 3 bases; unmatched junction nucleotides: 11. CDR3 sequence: CASSPPYGRAVYNEQFF. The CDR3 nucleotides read TGTGCCAGCAGCCCCCCATACGGGAGGGCCGTCTACAATGAGCAGTTCTTC.

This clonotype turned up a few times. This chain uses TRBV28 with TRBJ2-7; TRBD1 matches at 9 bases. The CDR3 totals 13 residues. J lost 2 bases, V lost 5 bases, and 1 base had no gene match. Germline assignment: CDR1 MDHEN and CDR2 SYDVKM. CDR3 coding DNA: TGTGCCAGCAGTGGGACAGGGCCCTACGAGCAGTACTTC. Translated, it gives CASSGTGPYEQYF.

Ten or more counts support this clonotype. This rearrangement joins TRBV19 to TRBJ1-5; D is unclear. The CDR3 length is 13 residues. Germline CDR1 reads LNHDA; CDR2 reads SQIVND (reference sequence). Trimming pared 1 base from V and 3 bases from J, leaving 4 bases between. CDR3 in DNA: TGTGCCAGTAGTATAGCTAACAATCAGCCCCAGCATTTT. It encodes CASSIANNQPQHF. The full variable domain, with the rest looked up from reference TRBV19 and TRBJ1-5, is DGGITQSPKYLFRKEGQNVTLSCEQNLNHDAMYWYRQDPGQGLRLIYYSQIVNDFQKGDIAEGYSVSREKKESFPLTVTSAQKNPTAFYLCASSIANNQPQHFGDGTRLSIL.

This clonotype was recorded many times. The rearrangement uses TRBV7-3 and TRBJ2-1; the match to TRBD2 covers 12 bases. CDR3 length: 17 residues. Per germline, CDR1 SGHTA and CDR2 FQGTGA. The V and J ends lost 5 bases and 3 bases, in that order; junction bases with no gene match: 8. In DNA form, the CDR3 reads TGTGCCAGCAGCCCTAGGGCTAGCGGGAGGGTCTACAATGAGCAGTTCTTC. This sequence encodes CASSPRASGRVYNEQFF.

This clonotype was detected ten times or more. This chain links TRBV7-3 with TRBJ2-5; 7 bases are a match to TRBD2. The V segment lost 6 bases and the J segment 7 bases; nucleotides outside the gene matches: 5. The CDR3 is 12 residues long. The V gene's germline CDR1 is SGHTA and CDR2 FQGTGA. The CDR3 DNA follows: TGTGCCAGCAGTTATCCGGGGGGGACCCAGTACTTC. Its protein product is CASSYPGGTQYF. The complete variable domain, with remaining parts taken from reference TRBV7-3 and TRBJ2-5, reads GAGVSQTPSNKVTEKGKYVELRCDPISGHTALYWYRQSLGQGPEFLIYFQGTGAADDSGLPNDRFFAVRPEGSVSTLKIQRTERGDSAVYLCASSYPGGTQYFGPGTRLLVL.

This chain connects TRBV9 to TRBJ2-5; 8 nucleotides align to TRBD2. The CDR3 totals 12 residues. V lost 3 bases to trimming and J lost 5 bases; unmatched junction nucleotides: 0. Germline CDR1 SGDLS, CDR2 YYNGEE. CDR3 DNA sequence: TGTGCCAGCAGCGCGGGAGGGGAGACCCAGTACTTC. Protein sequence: CASSAGGETQYF.

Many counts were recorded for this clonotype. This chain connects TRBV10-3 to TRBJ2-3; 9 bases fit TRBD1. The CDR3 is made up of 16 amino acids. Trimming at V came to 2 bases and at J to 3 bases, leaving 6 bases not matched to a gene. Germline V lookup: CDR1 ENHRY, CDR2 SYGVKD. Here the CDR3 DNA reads TGTGCCATCAGTGAGCCCTCGGGACAGGGAACAGATACGCAGTATTTT. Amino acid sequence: CAISEPSGQGTDTQYF.

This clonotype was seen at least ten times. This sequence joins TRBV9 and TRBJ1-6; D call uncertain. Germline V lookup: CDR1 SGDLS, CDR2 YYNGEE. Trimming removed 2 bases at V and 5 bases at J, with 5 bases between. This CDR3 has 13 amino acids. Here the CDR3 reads CASSVRDNSPLHF. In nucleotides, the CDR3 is TGTGCCAGCAGCGTTAGGGATAATTCACCCCTCCACTTT.

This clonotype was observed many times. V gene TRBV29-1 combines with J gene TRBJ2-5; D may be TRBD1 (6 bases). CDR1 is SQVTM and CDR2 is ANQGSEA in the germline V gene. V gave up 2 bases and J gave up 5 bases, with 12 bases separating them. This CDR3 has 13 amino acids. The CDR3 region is CSVETAGDETQYF. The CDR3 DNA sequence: TGCAGCGTTGAAACGGCAGGGGACGAGACCCAGTACTTC. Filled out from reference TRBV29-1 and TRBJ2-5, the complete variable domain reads SAVISQKPSRDICQRGTSLTIQCQVDSQVTMMFWYRQQPGQSLTLIATANQGSEATYESGFVIDKFPISRPNLTFSTLTVSNMSPEDSSIYLCSVETAGDETQYFGPGTRLLVL.

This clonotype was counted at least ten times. The CDR3 bases are TGTGCCAGCAGTTTAAGGGAGAACTATGGCTACACCTTC. Translated: CASSLRENYGYTF. The chain uses TRBV27 and TRBJ1-2; no definite D call. Germline CDR1 reads MNHEY; CDR2 reads SMNVEV (reference sequence). This CDR3 is built from 13 residues. V was trimmed by 2 bases and J by 2 bases, leaving 6 bases between them.

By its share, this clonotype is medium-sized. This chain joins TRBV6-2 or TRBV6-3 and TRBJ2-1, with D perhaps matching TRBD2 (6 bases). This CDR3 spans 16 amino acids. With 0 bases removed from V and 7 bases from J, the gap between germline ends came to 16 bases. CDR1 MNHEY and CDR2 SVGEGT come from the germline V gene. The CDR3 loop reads CASSYSGGTSWNEQFF. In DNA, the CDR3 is TGTGCCAGCAGTTACTCGGGGGGAACCTCTTGGAATGAGCAGTTCTTC.

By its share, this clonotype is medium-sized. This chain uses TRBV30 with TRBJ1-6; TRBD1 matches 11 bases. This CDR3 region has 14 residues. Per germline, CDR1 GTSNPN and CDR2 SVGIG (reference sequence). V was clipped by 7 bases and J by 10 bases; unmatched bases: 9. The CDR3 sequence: CASHPGQGDSPLHF. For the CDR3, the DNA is TGTGCCTCTCATCCGGGACAGGGGGACTCACCCCTCCACTTT.

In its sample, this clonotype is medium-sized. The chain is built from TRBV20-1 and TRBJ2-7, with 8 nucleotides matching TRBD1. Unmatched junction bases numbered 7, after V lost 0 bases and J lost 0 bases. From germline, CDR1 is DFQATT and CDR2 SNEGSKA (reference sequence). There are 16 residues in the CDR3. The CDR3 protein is CSARDQKTGASYEQYF. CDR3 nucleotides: TGCAGTGCTAGAGATCAGAAGACAGGGGCCTCCTACGAGCAGTACTTC.

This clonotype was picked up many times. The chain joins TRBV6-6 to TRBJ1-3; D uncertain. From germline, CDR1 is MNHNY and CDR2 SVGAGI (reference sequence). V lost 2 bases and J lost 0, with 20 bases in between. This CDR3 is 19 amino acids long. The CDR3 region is CASSYAGGSVKSSGNTIYF. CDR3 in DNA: TGTGCCAGCAGTTACGCAGGCGGATCAGTAAAGAGCTCTGGAAACACCATATATTTT.

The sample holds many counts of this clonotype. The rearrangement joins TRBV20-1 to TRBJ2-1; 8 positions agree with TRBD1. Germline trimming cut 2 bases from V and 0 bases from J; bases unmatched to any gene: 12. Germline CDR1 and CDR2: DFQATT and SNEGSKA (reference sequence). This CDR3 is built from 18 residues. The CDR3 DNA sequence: TGCAGTGCTAGAAATTGGGACAGGTCTAAAAGCTCCTACAATGAGCAGTTCTTC. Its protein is CSARNWDRSKSSYNEQFF.

CDR3 region: CASSLGSSGQYF. CDR3 DNA sequence: TGTGCCAGTAGTCTCGGCTCATCGGGACAGTACTTC. The chain couples TRBV19 to TRBJ2-7; possible D gene TRBD2, 5 bases. This CDR3 spans 12 amino acids. V was clipped by 5 bases and J by 10 bases, with 15 bases between them. The germline CDR1 and CDR2 sequences are LNHDA and SQIVND (reference sequence).

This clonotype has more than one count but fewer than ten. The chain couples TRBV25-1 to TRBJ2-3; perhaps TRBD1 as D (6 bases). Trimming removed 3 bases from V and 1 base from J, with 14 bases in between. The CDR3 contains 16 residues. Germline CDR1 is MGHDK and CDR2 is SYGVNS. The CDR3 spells CASSDLGAGGTDTQYF. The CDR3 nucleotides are TGTGCCAGCAGTGATTTAGGGGCAGGGGGCACAGATACGCAGTATTTT.

The CDR3, as DNA: TGTGCCTGGAGGGCCACAGGGCCCACTGAAGCTTTCTTT. Protein product: CAWRATGPTEAFF. V gene TRBV30 combines with J gene TRBJ1-1; D may be TRBD1 (6 bases). The V end was cut by 3 bases, the J end by 4 bases, with 12 bases between. The CDR3 totals 13 residues. CDR1 and CDR2 from the germline V gene are GTSNPN and SVGIG (reference sequence).

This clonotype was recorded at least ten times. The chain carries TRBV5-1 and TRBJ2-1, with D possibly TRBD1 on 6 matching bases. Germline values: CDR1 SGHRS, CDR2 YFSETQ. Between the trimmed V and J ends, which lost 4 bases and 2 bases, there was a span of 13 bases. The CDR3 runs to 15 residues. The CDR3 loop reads CASSLGQSTYNEQFF. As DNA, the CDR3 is TGCGCCAGCAGCCTCGGACAGAGCACCTACAATGAGCAGTTCTTC.

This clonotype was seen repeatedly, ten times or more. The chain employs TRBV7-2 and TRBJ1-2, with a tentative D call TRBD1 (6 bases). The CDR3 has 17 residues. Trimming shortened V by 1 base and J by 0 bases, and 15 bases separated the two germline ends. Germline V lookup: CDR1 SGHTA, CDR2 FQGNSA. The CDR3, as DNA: TGTGCCAGCAGCTTAGAACCGGGACACCCAACTAACTATGGCTACACCTTC. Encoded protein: CASSLEPGHPTNYGYTF. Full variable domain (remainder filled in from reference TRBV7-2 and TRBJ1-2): GAGVSQSPSNKVTEKGKDVELRCDPISGHTALYWYRQSLGQGLEFLIYFQGNSAPDKSGLPSDRFSAERTGGSVSTLTIQRTQQEDSAVYLCASSLEPGHPTNYGYTFGSGTRLTVV.